One and the same sample provided the 8 T cell receptor beta chains below, sequenced in a study of shared clonotypes between healthy human individuals. The protocol was immunoSEQ multiplex PCR, while the TCRdb copy is restricted to in-frame clones and leaves out a portion. The data contain some 1 million clones, about 75% of them singletons. The sequenced material came from memory CD4+ T cells sorted from blood. Subset described: CD45RA-negative fraction. The receptors shown here come from a man between 18 and 29 years old in good health.

A note on this clone: This may be a read error, as it is one base from a much larger clone. The gene calls are TRBV2 and TRBJ2-1; 9 bases align to TRBD1. The CDR3 loop spans 15 amino acids. CDR1 is SNHLY, CDR2 FYNNEI, per germline. The V segment lost 6 bases and the J segment 3 bases; nucleotides outside the gene matches: 6. This CDR3 reads CASSAGTGNYNEQFF. The CDR3 DNA sequence: TGTGCCAGCAGCGCCGGGACAGGGAACTACAATGAGCAGTTCTTC.

The chain is built from TRBV6-1 and TRBJ1-2; 9 bases are shared with TRBD1. Trimming cost V 5 bases and J 7 bases; bases outside gene matches: 8. The CDR3 consists of 14 residues. CDR1 and CDR2 from the germline V gene are MNHNS and SASEGT. The CDR3, as DNA: TGTGCCAGCAGTCGACAGGGGGATAGGATTGGCTACACCTTC. This gives the protein CASSRQGDRIGYTF.

The rearrangement links TRBV28 to TRBJ2-5; D gene unclear. Trimming took off 5 bases at V and 4 bases at J, with 17 bases between the two ends. The CDR3 has 15 amino acids. Germline V CDR1 and CDR2: MDHEN, SYDVKM. The CDR3 DNA follows: TGTGCCAGCAGTGCTCTGGTTGGGTTGCGAGAGACCCAGTACTTC. Amino acid sequence: CASSALVGLRETQYF.

The rearrangement links TRBV5-8 to TRBJ2-1; a weak D match, TRBD2 (5 bases). The CDR3 sequence is 14 residues long. Germline CDR1 SGHTS, CDR2 YDEGEE. V lost 6 bases and J lost 0, with 10 bases in between. The CDR3, as DNA: TGTGCCAGCAATCGGGAAAGCTCCTACAATGAGCAGTTCTTC. Amino acid sequence: CASNRESSYNEQFF.

This clone has just a few counts. This chain connects TRBV2 to TRBJ1-2; the D gene is possibly TRBD1 (5 bases). V was pared by 4 bases and J by 8 bases, with 14 bases between. Per germline, CDR1 SNHLY and CDR2 FYNNEI. This CDR3 has 13 residues. CDR3 protein: CASSGDGGEGYTF. DNA for the CDR3: TGTGCCAGCAGTGGAGATGGGGGAGAGGGCTACACCTTC.

The chain uses TRBV11-2 and TRBJ2-1, with a possible D match to TRBD2 (8 bases). This CDR3 is built from 17 residues. Germline lookup yields CDR1 SGHAT and CDR2 FQNNGV. V lost 5 bases, J lost 4 bases, and 21 bases lay in between. Written as DNA, the CDR3 is TGTGCCAGCAGCGCCCAGGGGGGGATAGCGGGGTACAATGAGCAGTTCTTC. As protein: CASSAQGGIAGYNEQFF.

V and J are TRBV9 and TRBJ2-3; 15 nucleotides agree with TRBD2. The CDR3 loop spans 16 amino acids. The germline gives CDR1 SGDLS, CDR2 YYNGEE. Trimming removed 4 bases from V and 3 bases from J; junction bases left unmatched: 3. The CDR3 DNA reads as TGTGCCAGCAGCCCCGGACTAGCGGGAGGGACAGATACGCAGTATTTT. Protein: CASSPGLAGGTDTQYF. The full variable domain, completed using reference TRBV9 and TRBJ2-3, is DSGVTQTPKHLITATGQRVTLRCSPRSGDLSVYWYQQSLDQGLQFLIQYYNGEERAKGNILERFSAQQFPDLHSELNLSSLELGDSALYFCASSPGLAGGTDTQYFGPGTRLTVL.

The sample holds a few counts of this clone. The chain is built from TRBV5-1 and TRBJ1-6, with D uncertain. The ends were cut back, 5 bases at V and 0 bases at J, with 12 bases in the middle. The CDR3 spans 16 residues. The germline CDR1 and CDR2 sequences are SGHRS and YFSETQ. The CDR3: CASRPGSGSYNSPLHF. CDR3 DNA: TGCGCCAGCAGGCCGGGCTCCGGCTCCTATAATTCACCCCTCCACTTT. Looking up the rest from reference TRBV5-1 and TRBJ1-6 gives the full variable domain: KAGVTQTPRYLIKTRGQQVTLSCSPISGHRSVSWYQQTPGQGLQFLFEYFSETQRNKGNFPGRFSGRQFSNSRSEMNVSTLELGDSALYLCASRPGSGSYNSPLHFGNGTRLTVT.